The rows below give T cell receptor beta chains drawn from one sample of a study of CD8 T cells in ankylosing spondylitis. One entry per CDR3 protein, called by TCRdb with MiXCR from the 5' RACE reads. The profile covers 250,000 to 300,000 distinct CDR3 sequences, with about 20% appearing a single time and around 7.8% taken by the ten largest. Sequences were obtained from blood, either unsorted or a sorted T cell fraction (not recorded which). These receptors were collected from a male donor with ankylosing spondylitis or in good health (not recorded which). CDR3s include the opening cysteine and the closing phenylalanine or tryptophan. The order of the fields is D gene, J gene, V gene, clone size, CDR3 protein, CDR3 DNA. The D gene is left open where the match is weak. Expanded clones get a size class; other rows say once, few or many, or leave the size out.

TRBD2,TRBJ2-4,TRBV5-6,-,CASSLRTSGTRLAKNIQYF,TGTGCCAGCAGCTTGAGGACTAGCGGGACACGTCTAGCCAAAAACATTCAGTACTTC
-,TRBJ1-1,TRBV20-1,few,CSARNWRKNTEAFF,TGCAGTGCTAGAAATTGGCGCAAGAACACTGAAGCTTTCTTT
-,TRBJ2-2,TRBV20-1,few,CSASSSGELFF,TGCAGTGCCAGTTCGTCCGGGGAGCTGTTTTTT
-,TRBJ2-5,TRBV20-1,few,CSARYRAQGVGTQYF,TGCAGTGCTAGATACAGGGCCCAAGGGGTGGGGACCCAGTACTTC
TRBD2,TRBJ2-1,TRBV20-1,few,CSATITSGRTDEQFF,TGCAGTGCTACTATAACTAGCGGGAGGACCGATGAGCAGTTCTTC
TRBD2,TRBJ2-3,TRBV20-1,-,CSATPGGRADTQYF,TGCAGTGCAACCCCGGGCGGGAGAGCAGATACGCAGTATTTT
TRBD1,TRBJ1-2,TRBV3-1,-,CASSPGTGDYYGYTF,TGTGCCAGCAGCCCTGGGACAGGGGACTACTATGGCTACACCTTC
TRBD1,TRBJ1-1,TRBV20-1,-,CSARGFTGAVTEAFF,TGCAGTGCTAGAGGGTTCACAGGGGCCGTTACTGAAGCTTTCTTT
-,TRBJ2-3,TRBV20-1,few,CSARVQGEDTDTQYF,TGCAGTGCTAGAGTCCAGGGGGAGGACACAGATACGCAGTATTTT
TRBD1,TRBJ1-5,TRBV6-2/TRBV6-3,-,CASSYKQGASNSNQPQHF,TGTGCCAGCAGTTATAAGCAGGGGGCATCAAATAGCAATCAGCCCCAGCATTTT
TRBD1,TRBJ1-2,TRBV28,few,CASSLWQGADGYTF,TGTGCCAGCAGTTTATGGCAGGGGGCGGATGGCTACACCTTC
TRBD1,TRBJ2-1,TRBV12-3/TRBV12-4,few,CASSNRDRGRNEQFF,TGTGCCAGCAGTAACCGGGACAGGGGGCGCAATGAGCAGTTCTTC
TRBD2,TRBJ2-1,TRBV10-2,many,CASGAGVPYNEQFF,TGCGCCAGCGGTGCGGGAGTCCCTTACAATGAGCAGTTCTTC